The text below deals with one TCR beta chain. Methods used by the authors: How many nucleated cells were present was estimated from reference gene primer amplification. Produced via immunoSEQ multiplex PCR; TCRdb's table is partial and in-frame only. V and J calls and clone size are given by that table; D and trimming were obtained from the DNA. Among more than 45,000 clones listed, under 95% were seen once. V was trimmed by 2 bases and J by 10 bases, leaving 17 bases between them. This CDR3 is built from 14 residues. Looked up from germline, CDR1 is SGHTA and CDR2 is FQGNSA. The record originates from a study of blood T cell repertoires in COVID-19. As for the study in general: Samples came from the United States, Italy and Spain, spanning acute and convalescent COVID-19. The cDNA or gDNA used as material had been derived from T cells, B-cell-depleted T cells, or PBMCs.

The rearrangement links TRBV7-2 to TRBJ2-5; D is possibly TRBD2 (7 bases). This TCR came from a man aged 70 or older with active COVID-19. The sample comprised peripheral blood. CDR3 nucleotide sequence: TGTGCCAGCAGCTTAACTGGCGGGGGCGATATCCAGTACTTC. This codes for CASSLTGGGDIQYF.